This TCR beta chain is from a study of low-dose radiotherapy and immunotherapy resistance in tumors (dated by TCRdb to the early 2020s). Turning to the overall study: In Cohort 1, each fraction delivered 0.5 Gy every 2 weeks, and the prescribed total PTV dose was 6.5 Gy. For Cohort 2, the dose was 1 Gy per fraction given every two weeks, adding up to 13 Gy in total across 26 weeks. Nivolumab was administered intravenously as a 240 mg flat dose every two weeks, and ipilimumab was administered intravenously at 1 mg/kg every six weeks. Every two weeks, patients got intravenous cyclophosphamide at 200 mg/m2, given one day ahead of each radiation and immunotherapy administration. Patients took aspirin 300 mg orally once daily for four cycles, starting on cycle 1 day 1. The trial did not randomize participants into treatment groups. Eight patients were included in the translational analysis: three from the first dose cohort and the first five from the second dose cohort.

Notes on this clonotype: Which antigen it targets is not known. No clone much larger than this one lies a single base away; base qualities are absent.

To make first-strand cDNA, Superscript III was used along with a set of TRAV- and TRBV-specific primers so that both the TCRalpha and TCRbeta chains were covered. TCRs were amplified for about 20 PCR cycles with Phusion, using a constant-region primer paired with the adapter attached to the V primers. The isolated mRNA was amplified using the MessageAmp II aRNA Amplification Kit, with in vitro transcription performed for around 16 hours at 37 degrees C. The Dynabeads mRNA DIRECT Purification Kit was used to isolate the mRNA for TCR sequencing. Indexed Illumina adapters were added in a second Phusion PCR of roughly 23 cycles, and the PCR products were purified with AMPure XP beads. The original pipeline was this. Custom Perl scripts pooled TCR sequences encoding the same protein, removed out-of-frame sequences and computed each clonotype's abundance. Any TCR sequence backed by just one read was left out of the analysis. Among the metrics used to describe the repertoires were Shannon entropy, Gini index, clonality, richness, and the frequency of TCRs shared between repertoires. TCRdb's own reprocessing of the public reads used fastp at Q25 and MiXCR and kept productive beta chains. One record per CDR3 amino acid sequence lists the most common genes and DNA. TCRdb's processing, not the authors' own work, is the source of the V and J calls. The table for this sample lists around 10,000 distinct CDR3 sequences; around 63% of them were counted only once. Of the sample, about 6.7% falls within the top ten clones.

CDR1 and CDR2 are read off the germline V gene (reference sequence) as DFQATT and SNEGSKA. V gives up 5 bases and J gives up 4 bases, and the segment between their germline ends measures 9 bases. From the cysteine through the phenylalanine, the CDR3 covers 12 amino acids. Left in the record is the CDR3 DNA by itself, 36 bases read in frame from the first base. Donors were enrolled in RACIN, a single-arm phase I dose-escalation trial in which nivolumab, ipilimumab, aspirin, low-dose cyclophosphamide and low-dose radiotherapy were combined. To be eligible, a patient needed to have an advanced solid tumor that was TIL-negative.

The chain links TRBV20-1 with TRBJ1-5; the D gene is perhaps TRBD1, from 5 matching bases. This receptor was obtained from a human donor with advanced metastatic prostate, ovarian, gallbladder or colorectal cancer (not recorded which). This table probably holds off-target reads from a library built for another chain. Read as DNA, the sequence is TGCAGTGCTGGGGCGACAAATCAGCCCCAGCATTTT. Its protein is CSAGATNQPQHF.